Only one count was recorded for the clone carrying this T cell receptor beta chain. What it binds is unknown. Vbeta (60) and Jbeta (13) primers were used in the PCR. Assay: immunoSEQ multiplex PCR; the TCRdb copy retains only in-frame clones and omits some. The sample shows 270,000 or so clones, approximately 91% of them seen only once. This sample is part of a study of cytomegalovirus exposure and HLA in healthy donors. Study-wide results and limits: Highly shared variants forming one cluster were likely a sequencing artifact. Per published reports, the classifier diagnosed cytomegalovirus status with high specificity and sensitivity.

This CDR3 is 14 amino acids long. Looked up from germline, CDR1 is SNHLY and CDR2 is FYNNEI. V was shortened by 6 bases and J by 3 bases, with 12 bases between the two germline ends. Sample: PBMCs. The chain combines TRBV2 with TRBJ2-1; D is uncertain. This TCR was recovered from a girl aged 2 to 9 in good health and CMV-seronegative. The CDR3, as DNA: TGTGCCAGCAGCGGGTCCCAAGGCTACAATGAGCAGTTCTTC. It yields the protein CASSGSQGYNEQFF. The full variable domain, with the rest looked up from reference TRBV2 and TRBJ2-1, is EPEVTQTPSHQVTQMGQEVILRCVPISNHLYFYWYRQILGQKVEFLVSFYNNEISEKSEIFDDQFSVERPDGSNFTLKIRSTKLEDSAMYFCASSGSQGYNEQFFGPGTRLTVL.